These 5 T cell receptor beta chains share one sample of origin, sequenced in a study of blood T cell repertoires in COVID-19. Clones were sequenced by immunoSEQ multiplex PCR, and TCRdb holds only the in-frame ones, with some missing. The sample lists some 250,000 clones, 75% to 90% seen once, with 1.5% to 2% in the top ten. The sequenced sample was PBMCs or T cells enriched from blood (not recorded which). The receptor set was obtained from a woman between 50 and 59 years old who had recovered from COVID-19.

This clone was counted between two and nine times. The junction does not match germline at one end; this may be a read error. The chain carries TRBV9 and TRBJ1-2; TRBD1 matches at 9 bases. The CDR3 is 15 residues long. Per the germline V gene, CDR1 is SGDLS and CDR2 is YYNGEE. The CDR3 nucleotides are TGTGCCAGCAGCGCTCCGGACAGGGGTAACTTTGGCTACACCTTC. Its translation: CASSAPDRGNFGYTF.

The chain recombines TRBV9 with TRBJ2-6; D call uncertain. Germline-derived CDR1 and CDR2 are SGDLS and YYNGEE. Trimming shortened V by 0 bases and J by 0 bases, and 4 bases separated the two germline ends. The CDR3 has 15 amino acids. CDR3 in amino acids: CASSVVSSGANVLTF. The CDR3 nucleotides read TGTGCCAGCAGCGTAGTGAGCTCTGGGGCCAACGTCCTGACTTTC.

This chain connects TRBV5-8 to TRBJ1-1; 7 nucleotides match TRBD1. Germline loops: CDR1 SGHTS, CDR2 YDEGEE. J gave up 5 bases and V 0 bases, and 7 bases lay outside the gene matches. The CDR3 totals 15 residues. CDR3 sequence reads: CASSLDRGSGTEAFF. CDR3 coding DNA: TGTGCCAGCAGCTTGGACAGGGGAAGTGGAACTGAAGCTTTCTTT. Full variable domain (rest looked up from reference TRBV5-8 and TRBJ1-1): EAGVTQSPTHLIKTRGQQATLRCSPISGHTSVYWYQQALGLGLQFLLWYDEGEERNRGNFPPRFSGRQFPNYSSELNVNALELEDSALYLCASSLDRGSGTEAFFGQGTRLTVV.

This clone has a single count. This same CDR3 is encoded by further DNA sequences in the sample. The chain uses TRBV28 and TRBJ1-5; no clear D. The V gene lost 2 bases and the J gene lost 3 bases, with 8 bases spanning the gap. Germline CDR1 is MDHEN and CDR2 is SYDVKM. This CDR3 region has 14 residues. CDR3 bases: TGTGCCAGCAGTTTAACGGGTTCCAATCAGCCCCAGCATTTT. The encoded protein is CASSLTGSNQPQHF. The full variable domain, its missing parts supplied by reference TRBV28 and TRBJ1-5, is DVKVTQSSRYLVKRTGEKVFLECVQDMDHENMFWYRQDPGLGLRLIYFSYDVKMKEKGDIPEGYSVSREKKERFSLILESASTNQTSMYLCASSLTGSNQPQHFGDGTRLSIL.

The chain's CDR3 is CASRFRDRVYGYTF. The CDR3, as DNA: TGTGCCAGCAGGTTTCGAGACAGAGTCTATGGCTACACCTTC. The rearrangement uses TRBV6-5 and TRBJ1-2; D is perhaps TRBD1 (5 bases). CDR3 length: 14 residues. The V and J ends lost 6 bases and 4 bases respectively, with 15 bases between them. Germline CDR1 MNHEY, CDR2 SVGAGI.